The 15 T cell receptor beta chains reported below all come from one sample, sequenced in a study of T cell repertoires in cytomegalovirus infection. From the reads, TCRdb called clonotypes with MiXCR, one entry per CDR3 protein. The sample includes roughly 500,000 distinct CDR3 sequences, roughly 10% of them seen just once. Sequencing used PBMCs. Every receptor here comes from a human donor in good health (CMV status not recorded). Some clones in this sample may be carry-over from other donors' samples.

This clonotype was picked up a small number of times. The rearrangement uses TRBV4-1 and TRBJ2-1; 11 bases map to TRBD2. The CDR3 totals 16 residues. V trimming: 0 bases; J trimming: 9 bases; junction bases outside the gene matches: 7. Germline lookup yields CDR1 MGHRA and CDR2 YSYEKL. The DNA of the CDR3 is TGCGCCAGCAGCCAAGATCGGACTAGCGGGTCGGGTGAGCAGTTCTTC. This sequence encodes CASSQDRTSGSGEQFF.

This clonotype was seen at least ten times. In DNA, the CDR3 is TGTGCCAGCAGCTTAATGGCGGGGGATCCCTACAATGAGCAGTTCTTC. Its translation is CASSLMAGDPYNEQFF. J is TRBJ2-1 and V is TRBV7-2; 7 bases agree with TRBD2. V was pared by 2 bases and J by 2 bases, with 6 bases of the junction left unmatched. The germline V gene has CDR1 SGHTA and CDR2 FQGNSA. The length of the CDR3 is 16 residues.

This clonotype was seen repeatedly, ten times or more. This sequence joins TRBV7-9 and TRBJ1-5; TRBD1 is a possible D gene (5 bases). Germline values: CDR1 SEHNR, CDR2 FQNEAQ (reference sequence). V lost 9 bases and J 0 bases, leaving 9 bases between the germline ends. This CDR3 region has 13 residues. CDR3 nucleotide sequence: TGTGCCAGTAGGGGCGGTAGCAATCAGCCCCAGCATTTT. Amino acid sequence: CASRGGSNQPQHF.

This clonotype was counted only a few times. Written as DNA, the CDR3 is TGCGCCAGCAGGTTCGGGACAGGAGGTGTTAATGAGCAGTTCTTC. This gives the protein CASRFGTGGVNEQFF. V gene TRBV10-2 combines with J gene TRBJ2-1, with 8 bases that match TRBD1. J was trimmed by 7 bases and V by 6 bases; bases with no gene match: 11. Germline CDR1 and CDR2: WSHSY and SAAADI. This CDR3 has 15 amino acids.

At least ten counts were recorded for this clonotype. The rearrangement uses TRBV2 and TRBJ1-1, with 8 bases lining up with TRBD1. V gave up 8 bases and J gave up 4 bases; unmatched junction bases: 9. The CDR3 contains 14 residues. Per germline, CDR1 SNHLY and CDR2 FYNNEI. CDR3 loop: CASGQGAPGTEAFF. CDR3 nucleotides: TGTGCCAGCGGTCAGGGGGCGCCGGGCACTGAAGCTTTCTTT.

Comment on this clonotype: Sequence at one end of the junction differs from germline and may be a read error. This chain uses TRBV7-2 with TRBJ2-1; D is possibly TRBD1 or TRBD2 (5 bases each). The CDR3 contains 15 residues. Looked up from germline, CDR1 is SGHTA and CDR2 is FQGNSA. CDR3 DNA sequence: TGCAGTGGTAGGGACCCGATAAGGTACGACAATGAGCAGTTCTTC. Its protein product is CSGRDPIRYDNEQFF.

This clonotype was seen many times. This chain joins TRBV3-1 and TRBJ2-7, with unresolved D. This CDR3 is 12 amino acids long. The germline V gene encodes CDR1 LGHDT and CDR2 YNNKEL (reference sequence). The V end was cut by 1 base, the J end by 1 base, with 2 bases between. Here the CDR3 reads CASSQVSYEQYF. The CDR3 coding sequence is TGTGCCAGCAGCCAAGTATCCTACGAGCAGTACTTC.

This clonotype appeared many times. The V call is TRBV11-2, the J call TRBJ2-6; D possibly uses TRBD1 or TRBD2 (6 bases each). The germline V gene encodes CDR1 SGHAT and CDR2 FQNNGV. Trimming stripped 4 bases from V and 4 bases from J, with 20 bases between. This CDR3 is built from 18 residues. Here the CDR3 reads CASSSRGPGGQGANVLTF. The CDR3 DNA is TGTGCCAGCAGCTCCCGGGGGCCTGGGGGGCAGGGGGCCAACGTCCTGACTTTC. Looking up the rest from reference TRBV11-2 and TRBJ2-6 gives the full variable domain: EAGVAQSPRYKIIEKRQSVAFWCNPISGHATLYWYQQILGQGPKLLIQFQNNGVVDDSQLPKDRFSAERLKGVDSTLKIQPAKLEDSAVYLCASSSRGPGGQGANVLTFGAGSRLTVL.

This clonotype was observed a few times. The V and J genes are TRBV7-9 and TRBJ1-1; D gene unclear. Germline assignment: CDR1 SEHNR and CDR2 FQNEAQ (reference sequence). The CDR3 is 12 residues long. Trimming took off 3 bases at V and 6 bases at J, with 8 bases between the two ends. The CDR3 loop reads CASSLEASEAFF. The CDR3 DNA follows: TGTGCCAGCAGCTTGGAGGCCTCTGAAGCTTTCTTT.

This clonotype turned up a few times. V is TRBV5-4 and J is TRBJ1-2; 7 nucleotides agree with TRBD1. Germline V lookup: CDR1 SGHNT, CDR2 YYREEE (reference sequence). The junction had 20 bases not matched to a gene; V was cut back by 4 bases and J by 8 bases. The CDR3 is 17 residues long. The CDR3 protein is CASSQGGGQAKNGGYTF. The CDR3 nucleotides read TGTGCCAGCAGCCAAGGAGGTGGACAGGCCAAGAACGGGGGCTACACCTTC.

This clonotype was found many times. This rearrangement joins TRBV5-1 to TRBJ2-1, with D possibly TRBD2 on 5 matching bases. This CDR3 region has 16 residues. The V end lost 4 bases, the J end lost 4 bases, and 18 bases lay between the germline ends. Germline V gene lookup returns CDR1 SGHRS and CDR2 YFSETQ. CDR3 in amino acids: CASSDSWRADYNEQFF. CDR3 DNA sequence: TGCGCCAGCAGCGACTCCTGGAGAGCGGATTACAATGAGCAGTTCTTC.

This clonotype occurred many times. J is TRBJ2-7 and V is TRBV7-2; TRBD2 is a possible D gene (6 bases). V lost 0 bases and J lost 9, with 12 bases in between. The CDR3 sequence is 13 residues long. Germline assignment: CDR1 SGHTA and CDR2 FQGNSA. DNA for the CDR3: TGTGCCAGCAGCTTAGCGCGCGGGACCCCGCAGTACTTC. It encodes CASSLARGTPQYF.

This clonotype showed up many times. The chain combines TRBV24-1 with TRBJ2-1; D tentatively reads TRBD1 or TRBD2 (5 bases each). Germline loops: CDR1 KGHDR, CDR2 SFDVKD. The CDR3 spans 15 residues. The germline V and J ends were trimmed by 3 bases and 8 bases, with 16 bases remaining between them. As DNA, the CDR3 is TGTGCCACCAGTGATCCCAGACAGAGGGCCCATGAGCAGTTCTTC. Protein product: CATSDPRQRAHEQFF.

V usage is TRBV5-6 and J usage is TRBJ2-7; 10 bases line up with TRBD2. The germline V gene has CDR1 SGHDT and CDR2 YYEEEE. The CDR3 sequence is 15 residues long. J was trimmed by 4 bases and V by 2 bases; bases with no gene match: 6. The CDR3 DNA reads TGTGCCAGCAGCTTTGTGGCTAGCGGGAGTTACGAGCAGTACTTC. It encodes CASSFVASGSYEQYF.

This clonotype was recorded at least ten times. As DNA, the CDR3 is TGTGCCAGCAGCGGAGGACTAGCGCGGACCTACGAGCAGTACTTC. As protein: CASSGGLARTYEQYF. This chain connects TRBV7-2 to TRBJ2-7, with 9 bases lining up with TRBD2. The CDR3 contains 15 residues. V trimming: 5 bases; J trimming: 2 bases; junction bases outside the gene matches: 7. Germline loops: CDR1 SGHTA, CDR2 FQGNSA.